The 21 T cell receptor beta chains below come from one sample, sequenced in a study of T cells in Graves' hyperthyroidism and ophthalmopathy. TCR beta CDR3 regions were amplified from RNA transcripts. First-round RT-PCR with HTBI primers amplified the TCR CDR3 region. From the multiplex PCR reads, TCRdb called clonotypes with MiXCR, one entry per CDR3 protein. This table has approximately 630,000 distinct CDR3 sequences, 15% to 20% appearing once. Source material: blood. The receptors stem from a woman aged 30 to 39 with Graves' hyperthyroidism.

The chain couples TRBV6-4 to TRBJ2-1, with TRBD2 matching 10 bases. The CDR3 loop spans 19 amino acids. Germline loops: CDR1 MRHNA, CDR2 SNTAGT. The V segment lost 2 bases and the J segment 5 bases; nucleotides outside the gene matches: 15. CDR3 protein: CASSDPASSGTSANNEQFF. DNA of the CDR3: TGTGCCAGCAGTGACCCTGCGTCGTCCGGGACTAGCGCAAACAATGAGCAGTTCTTC.

This clonotype has a count of ten or more. The chain employs TRBV11-2 and TRBJ2-1, with D perhaps matching TRBD1 (6 bases). With 1 base removed from V and 0 bases from J, the gap between germline ends came to 13 bases. Germline values: CDR1 SGHAT, CDR2 FQNNGV. The length of the CDR3 is 17 residues. CDR3 in DNA: TGTGCCAGCAGCTTAGTGGGGGCCGGGATCTCCTACAATGAGCAGTTCTTC. Protein product: CASSLVGAGISYNEQFF.

This clonotype was counted between two and nine times. This chain links TRBV11-3 with TRBJ2-3; D is unresolved. Germline values: CDR1 SGHNT, CDR2 YENEEA. CDR3 size: 15 residues. The V end was cut by 2 bases, the J end by 6 bases, with 15 bases between. The CDR3 protein is CASSLIRSAIDTQYF. The CDR3 DNA reads TGTGCCAGCAGCTTAATACGATCGGCAATTGATACGCAGTATTTT.

This clonotype was counted at least ten times. The J gene is TRBJ1-5, the V gene TRBV15, with TRBD1 matching 7 bases. This CDR3 is 17 amino acids long. The ends lost 0 bases at V and 5 bases at J; junction bases unmatched: 10. Germline values: CDR1 LNHNV, CDR2 YYDKDF (reference sequence). This CDR3 reads CATSREEADRVDQPQHF. In DNA form, the CDR3 reads TGTGCCACCAGCAGAGAAGAGGCCGACAGGGTGGATCAGCCCCAGCATTTT. The full variable domain, rest sourced from reference TRBV15 and TRBJ1-5, is DAMVIQNPRYQVTQFGKPVTLSCSQTLNHNVMYWYQQKSSQAPKLLFHYYDKDFNNEADTPDNFQSRRPNTSFCFLDIRSPGLGDTAMYLCATSREEADRVDQPQHFGDGTRLSIL.

The sample holds many counts of this clonotype. The genes are TRBV7-2 and TRBJ1-5; tentatively, D is TRBD1 (5 bases). Germline CDR1 and CDR2: SGHTA and FQGNSA. Deletions cut 3 bases from V and 2 bases from J, with 11 bases between. This CDR3 comprises 15 residues. CDR3 DNA sequence: TGTGCCAGCAGCTTGGGCGTGGGGGGCAATCAGCCCCAGCATTTT. It codes for CASSLGVGGNQPQHF.

This clonotype was seen a handful of times. V gene TRBV4-2 combines with J gene TRBJ2-1, with TRBD2 identical over 14 bases. The CDR3 loop spans 16 amino acids. CDR1 and CDR2 (germline): LGHNA, YNFKEQ. The junction had 5 bases not matched to a gene; V was cut back by 1 base and J by 9 bases. CDR3: CASSQVEGLAGVEQFF. The CDR3 coding sequence is TGTGCCAGCAGCCAAGTTGAGGGACTAGCGGGAGTTGAGCAGTTCTTC.

The rearrangement links TRBV29-1 to TRBJ2-1; D is perhaps TRBD2 (5 bases). V gave up 2 bases and J gave up 4 bases, with 12 bases separating them. There are 14 residues in the CDR3. Per germline, CDR1 SQVTM and CDR2 ANQGSEA. This CDR3 is CSVERRDRYNEQFF. CDR3 nucleotides: TGCAGCGTTGAACGCCGGGATAGGTACAATGAGCAGTTCTTC.

This clonotype was observed at least ten times. V is TRBV2 and J is TRBJ2-1; 14 bases fit TRBD2. The V and J ends lost 4 bases and 4 bases, in that order; junction bases with no gene match: 3. Germline V gene sequence: CDR1 SNHLY, CDR2 FYNNEI. The CDR3 sequence is 16 residues long. The CDR3: CASSGGLAGVYNEQFF. The CDR3 region has the DNA TGTGCCAGCAGTGGGGGACTAGCGGGAGTGTACAATGAGCAGTTCTTC.

This clonotype has a count of ten or more. The CDR3 DNA follows: TGTGCCAGCAGCCTACAGGGGCACGTTGATGAAGCTTTCTTT. It is translated as CASSLQGHVDEAFF. This chain uses TRBV5-5 with TRBJ1-1; TRBD1 matches 7 bases. The CDR3 sequence is 14 residues long. Trimming removed 4 bases from V and 7 bases from J; junction bases left unmatched: 10. Germline CDR1 SGHKS, CDR2 YYEKEE (reference sequence).

The chain uses TRBV6-6 and TRBJ2-6; D unresolved. The germline V and J ends were trimmed by 2 bases and 0 bases, with 17 bases remaining between them. The length of the CDR3 is 19 residues. The germline gives CDR1 MNHNY, CDR2 SVGAGI (reference sequence). The CDR3 protein is CASSYPARTWDSGANVLTF. CDR3 sequence (DNA): TGTGCCAGCAGTTACCCAGCTAGAACATGGGACTCTGGGGCCAACGTCCTGACTTTC.

The chain joins TRBV19 to TRBJ1-4; 7 bases align to TRBD1. The V segment lost 6 bases and the J segment 7 bases; nucleotides outside the gene matches: 5. The CDR3 runs to 13 residues. In germline, CDR1 is LNHDA, CDR2 SQIVND (reference sequence). CDR3 nucleotides: TGTGCCAGTAGGGAGGGGGCGACTGAAAAACTGTTTTTT. Translated: CASREGATEKLFF.

V and J are TRBV6-1 and TRBJ1-5; 7 positions agree with TRBD1. Germline V gene data show CDR1 as MNHNS and CDR2 as SASEGT. The J segment lost 9 bases and the V segment lost 6 bases, leaving 8 bases of the junction unmatched. The CDR3 extends over 13 amino acids. The CDR3 here is CASSLDRRGPQHF. In nucleotides, the CDR3 is TGTGCCAGCAGCTTGGACAGGAGAGGGCCCCAGCATTTT.

This clonotype was counted ten times or more. The V gene is TRBV11-2, the J gene TRBJ2-3, with TRBD2 identical over 9 bases. Germline V lookup: CDR1 SGHAT, CDR2 FQNNGV. V trimming: 1 base; J trimming: 4 bases; junction bases outside the gene matches: 12. There are 18 residues in the CDR3. CDR3 sequence: CASSLGWNSGSSADTQYF. The CDR3 DNA sequence: TGTGCCAGCAGCTTAGGATGGAATAGCGGGAGTTCGGCAGATACGCAGTATTTT.

This clonotype was counted a few times. V gene TRBV20-1 combines with J gene TRBJ2-2; D not resolved. Germline values: CDR1 DFQATT, CDR2 SNEGSKA (reference sequence). The V end lost 5 bases, the J end lost 5 bases, and 15 bases lay between the germline ends. The CDR3 has 14 amino acids. The CDR3 loop is CSASSLLWTGELFF. CDR3 bases: TGCAGTGCTTCGTCTTTACTGTGGACCGGGGAGCTGTTTTTT.

This clonotype was recorded at least ten times. The chain carries TRBV2 and TRBJ1-4; a possible D gene is TRBD1 (6 bases). Per the germline V gene, CDR1 is SNHLY and CDR2 is FYNNEI. Trimming pared 8 bases from V and 5 bases from J, leaving 12 bases between. The CDR3 loop spans 13 amino acids. This CDR3 reads CASRGGMNEKLFF. CDR3 DNA sequence: TGTGCCAGCCGGGGGGGCATGAATGAAAAACTGTTTTTT. Based on the CDR3 plus reference TRBV2 and TRBJ1-4, the full variable domain is EPEVTQTPSHQVTQMGQEVILRCVPISNHLYFYWYRQILGQKVEFLVSFYNNEISEKSEIFDDQFSVERPDGSNFTLKIRSTKLEDSAMYFCASRGGMNEKLFFGSGTQLSVL.

The rearrangement links TRBV6-2 or TRBV6-3 to TRBJ2-3, with D perhaps being TRBD1 or TRBD2 (5 bases each). The CDR3 is 17 amino acids. The germline V and J ends were trimmed by 0 bases and 2 bases, with 15 bases remaining between them. Germline V gene data show CDR1 as MNHEY and CDR2 as SVGEGT. This CDR3 is CASSYSTRGYYTDTQYF. In DNA, the CDR3 is TGTGCCAGCAGTTACTCGACCCGGGGCTACTACACAGATACGCAGTATTTT.

This clonotype has ten or more counts. V usage is TRBV12-5 and J usage is TRBJ2-7; 7 positions agree with TRBD2. This CDR3 spans 14 amino acids. The J segment lost 7 bases and the V segment lost 3 bases, leaving 9 bases of the junction unmatched. Looked up from germline, CDR1 is LGHNT and CDR2 is FRNRAP. Here the CDR3 reads CASGFGGGLGEQYF. CDR3 sequence (DNA): TGTGCTAGTGGTTTTGGGGGAGGGCTCGGAGAGCAGTACTTC.

V is TRBV20-1 and J is TRBJ1-5, with D uncertain. The germline gives CDR1 DFQATT, CDR2 SNEGSKA (reference sequence). The V end lost 1 base, the J end lost 1 base, and 8 bases lay between the germline ends. The CDR3 extends over 14 amino acids. The CDR3 bases are TGCAGTGCTAGAGGAGGGCTAAGCAATCAGCCCCAGCATTTT. Translated, it gives CSARGGLSNQPQHF.

The table lists this clonotype with a few counts. The V gene is TRBV6-1, the J gene TRBJ2-5; 8 nucleotides line up with TRBD1. The germline CDR1 and CDR2 sequences are MNHNS and SASEGT. The CDR3 totals 12 residues. Germline trimming cut 5 bases from V and 6 bases from J; bases unmatched to any gene: 2. The CDR3 bases are TGTGCCAGCAGTCGACAGGGGAAGACCCAGTACTTC. Translation: CASSRQGKTQYF.

The V gene is TRBV20-1, the J gene TRBJ1-6; possibly TRBD1 for D (5 bases). Germline CDR1 is DFQATT and CDR2 is SNEGSKA (reference sequence). The length of the CDR3 is 17 residues. The V and J ends lost 3 bases and 8 bases respectively, with 23 bases between them. This CDR3 is CSASTPRTGTWDSPLHF. DNA for the CDR3: TGCAGTGCTAGTACGCCTAGAACCGGGACGTGGGATTCACCCCTCCACTTT.

This sequence joins TRBV28 and TRBJ2-1, with 9 nucleotides matching TRBD2. The V gene end was trimmed by 7 bases and the J gene end by 2 bases; junction bases not matched to a gene: 9. The CDR3 is made up of 16 amino acids. In germline, CDR1 is MDHEN, CDR2 SYDVKM. The CDR3 DNA reads TGTGCCAGCAACTTTAGCGGGAGAGAGGCCTACAATGAGCAGTTCTTC. It codes for CASNFSGREAYNEQFF.